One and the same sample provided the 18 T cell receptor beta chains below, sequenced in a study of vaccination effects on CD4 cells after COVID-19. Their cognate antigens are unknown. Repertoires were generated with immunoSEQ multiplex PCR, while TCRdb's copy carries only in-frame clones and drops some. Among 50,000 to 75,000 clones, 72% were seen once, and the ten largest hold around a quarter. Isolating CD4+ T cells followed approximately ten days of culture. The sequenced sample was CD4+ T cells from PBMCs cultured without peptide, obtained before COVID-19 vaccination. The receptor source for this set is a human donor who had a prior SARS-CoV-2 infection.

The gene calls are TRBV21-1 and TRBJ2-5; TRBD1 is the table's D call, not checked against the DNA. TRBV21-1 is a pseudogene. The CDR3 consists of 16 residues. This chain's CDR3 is CASRKGAGGLQETQYF. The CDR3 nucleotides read TGTGCCAGCAGGAAAGGGGCAGGGGGACTCCAAGAGACCCAGTACTTC.

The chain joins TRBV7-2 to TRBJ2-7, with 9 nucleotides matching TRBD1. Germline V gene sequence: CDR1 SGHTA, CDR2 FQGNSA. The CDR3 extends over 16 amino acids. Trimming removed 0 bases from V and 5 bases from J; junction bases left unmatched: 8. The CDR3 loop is CASSLAPGQGSHEQYF. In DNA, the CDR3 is TGTGCCAGCAGCTTAGCACCGGGACAGGGTTCCCACGAGCAGTACTTC.

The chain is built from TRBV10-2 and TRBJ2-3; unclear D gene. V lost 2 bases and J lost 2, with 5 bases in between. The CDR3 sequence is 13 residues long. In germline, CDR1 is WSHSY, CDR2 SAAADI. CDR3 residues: CASSEPPTDTQYF. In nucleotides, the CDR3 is TGCGCCAGCAGTGAGCCCCCCACAGATACGCAGTATTTT.

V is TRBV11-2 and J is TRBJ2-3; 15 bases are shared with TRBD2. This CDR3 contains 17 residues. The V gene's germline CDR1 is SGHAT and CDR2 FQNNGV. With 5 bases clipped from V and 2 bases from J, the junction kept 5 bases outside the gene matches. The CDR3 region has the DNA TGTGCCAGCAGCCGGGGACTAGCGGGGGGACACACAGATACGCAGTATTTT. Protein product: CASSRGLAGGHTDTQYF.

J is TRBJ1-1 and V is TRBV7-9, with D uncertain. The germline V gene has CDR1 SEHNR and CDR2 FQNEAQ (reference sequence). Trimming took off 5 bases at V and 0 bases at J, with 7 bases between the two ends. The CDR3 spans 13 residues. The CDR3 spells CASSIVMNTEAFF. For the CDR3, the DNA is TGTGCCAGCAGCATAGTCATGAACACTGAAGCTTTCTTT.

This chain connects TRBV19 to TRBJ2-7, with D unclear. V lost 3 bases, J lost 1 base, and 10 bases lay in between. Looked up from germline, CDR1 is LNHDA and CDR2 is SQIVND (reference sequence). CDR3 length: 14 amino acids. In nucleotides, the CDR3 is TGTGCCAGTAGTATTGTCCGAGGATCCTACGAGCAGTACTTC. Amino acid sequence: CASSIVRGSYEQYF.

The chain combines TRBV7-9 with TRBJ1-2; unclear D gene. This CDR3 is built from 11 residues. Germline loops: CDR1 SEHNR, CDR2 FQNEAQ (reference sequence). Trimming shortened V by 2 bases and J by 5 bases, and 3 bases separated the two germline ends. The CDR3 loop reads CASSLLYGYTF. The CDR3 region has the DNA TGTGCCAGCAGCTTACTGTATGGCTACACCTTC.

The CDR3 loop reads CASSPGHDLGTQYF. The DNA of the CDR3 is TGTGCCAGCAGCCCAGGACATGATTTGGGTACGCAGTATTTT. The V gene is TRBV5-5, the J gene TRBJ2-3; D is possibly TRBD1 (5 bases). Trimming shortened V by 4 bases and J by 8 bases, and 17 bases separated the two germline ends. The germline V gene encodes CDR1 SGHKS and CDR2 YYEKEE (reference sequence). The CDR3 length is 14 residues.

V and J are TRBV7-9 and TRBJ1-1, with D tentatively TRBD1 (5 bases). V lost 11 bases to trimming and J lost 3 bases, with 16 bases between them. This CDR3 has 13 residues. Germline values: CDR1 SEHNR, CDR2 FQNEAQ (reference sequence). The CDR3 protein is CAYKGREDTEAFF. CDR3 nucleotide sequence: TGTGCCTATAAGGGGCGGGAGGACACTGAAGCTTTCTTT.

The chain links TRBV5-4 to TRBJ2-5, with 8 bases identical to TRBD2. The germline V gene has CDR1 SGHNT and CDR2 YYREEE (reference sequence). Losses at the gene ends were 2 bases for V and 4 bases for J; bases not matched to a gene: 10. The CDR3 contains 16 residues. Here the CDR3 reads CASSLTSGGRGETQYF. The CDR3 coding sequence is TGTGCCAGCAGCTTAACTAGCGGAGGGCGGGGAGAGACCCAGTACTTC.

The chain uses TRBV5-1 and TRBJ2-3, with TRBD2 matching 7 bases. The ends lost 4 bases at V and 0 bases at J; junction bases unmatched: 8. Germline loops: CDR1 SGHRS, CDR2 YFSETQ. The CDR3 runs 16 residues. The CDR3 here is CASSETLAASTDTQYF. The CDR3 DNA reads TGCGCCAGCAGCGAAACCCTAGCGGCTAGCACAGATACGCAGTATTTT.

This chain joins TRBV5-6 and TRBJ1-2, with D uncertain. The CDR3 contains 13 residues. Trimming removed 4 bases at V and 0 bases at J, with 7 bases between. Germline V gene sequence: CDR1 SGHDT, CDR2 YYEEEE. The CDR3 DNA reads TGTGCCAGCAGCCCCAAGCCTAACTATGGCTACACCTTC. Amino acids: CASSPKPNYGYTF. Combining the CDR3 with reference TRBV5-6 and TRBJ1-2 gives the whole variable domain DAGVTQSPTHLIKTRGQQVTLRCSPKSGHDTVSWYQQALGQGPQFIFQYYEEEERQRGNFPDRFSGHQFPNYSSELNVNALLLGDSALYLCASSPKPNYGYTFGSGTRLTVV.

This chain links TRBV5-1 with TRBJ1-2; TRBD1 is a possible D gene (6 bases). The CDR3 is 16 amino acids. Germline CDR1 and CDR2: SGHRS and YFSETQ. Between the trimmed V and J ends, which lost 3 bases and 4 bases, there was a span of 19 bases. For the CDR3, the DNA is TGCGCCAGCAGCTCAGAAATACAGGGTGGGACCTATGGCTACACCTTC. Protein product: CASSSEIQGGTYGYTF.

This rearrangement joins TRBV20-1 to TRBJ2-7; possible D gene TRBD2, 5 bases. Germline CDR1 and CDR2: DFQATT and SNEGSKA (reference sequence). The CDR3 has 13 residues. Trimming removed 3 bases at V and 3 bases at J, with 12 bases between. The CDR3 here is CSASWGVGYEQYF. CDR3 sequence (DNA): TGCAGTGCTAGTTGGGGAGTCGGCTACGAGCAGTACTTC.

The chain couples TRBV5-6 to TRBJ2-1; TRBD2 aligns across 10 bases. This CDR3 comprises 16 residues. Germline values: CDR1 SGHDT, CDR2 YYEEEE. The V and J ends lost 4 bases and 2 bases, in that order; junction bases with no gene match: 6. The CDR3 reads CASSHSGTSAYNEQFF. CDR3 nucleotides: TGTGCCAGCAGCCATTCCGGGACTAGCGCCTACAATGAGCAGTTCTTC.

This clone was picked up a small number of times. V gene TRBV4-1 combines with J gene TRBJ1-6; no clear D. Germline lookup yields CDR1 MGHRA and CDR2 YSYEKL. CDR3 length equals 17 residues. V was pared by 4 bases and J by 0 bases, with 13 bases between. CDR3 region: CASSPSGGSSYNSPLHF. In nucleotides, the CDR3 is TGCGCCAGCAGCCCATCGGGCGGGAGCTCCTATAATTCACCCCTCCACTTT.

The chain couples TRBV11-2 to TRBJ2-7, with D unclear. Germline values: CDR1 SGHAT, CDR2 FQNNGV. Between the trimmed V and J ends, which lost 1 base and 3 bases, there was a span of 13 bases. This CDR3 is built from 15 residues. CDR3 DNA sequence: TGTGCCAGCAGCTTAGTATGGGCTACTGGCTACGAGCAGTACTTC. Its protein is CASSLVWATGYEQYF.

The CDR3 sequence: CASSPLALAGSYEQYF. Written as DNA, the CDR3 is TGTGCCAGCTCACCACTGGCACTAGCGGGATCCTACGAGCAGTACTTC. V and J are TRBV18 and TRBJ2-7; 10 nucleotides line up with TRBD2. CDR3 length equals 16 residues. Germline CDR1 reads KGHSH; CDR2 reads LQKENI. Trimming took 1 base from V and 1 from J; bases not matched to a gene: 4. The full variable domain, its missing parts supplied by reference TRBV18 and TRBJ2-7, is NAGVMQNPRHLVRRRGQEARLRCSPMKGHSHVYWYRQLPEEGLKFMVYLQKENIIDESGMPKERFSAEFPKEGPSILRIQQVVRGDSAAYFCASSPLALAGSYEQYFGPGTRLTVT.